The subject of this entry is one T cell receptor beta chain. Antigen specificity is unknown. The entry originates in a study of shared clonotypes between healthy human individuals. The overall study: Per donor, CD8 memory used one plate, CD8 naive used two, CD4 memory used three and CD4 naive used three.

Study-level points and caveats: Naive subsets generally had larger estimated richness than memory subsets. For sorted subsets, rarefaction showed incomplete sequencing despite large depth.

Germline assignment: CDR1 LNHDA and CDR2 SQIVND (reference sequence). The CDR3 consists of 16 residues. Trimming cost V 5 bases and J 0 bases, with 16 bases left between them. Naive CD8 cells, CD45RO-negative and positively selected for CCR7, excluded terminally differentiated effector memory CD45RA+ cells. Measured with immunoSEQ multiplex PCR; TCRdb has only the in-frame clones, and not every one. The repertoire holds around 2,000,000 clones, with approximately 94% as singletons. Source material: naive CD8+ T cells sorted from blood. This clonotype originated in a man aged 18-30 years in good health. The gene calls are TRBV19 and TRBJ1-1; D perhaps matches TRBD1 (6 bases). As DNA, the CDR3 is TGTGCCAGTAGTCCCCATAAGGGGGGGATGAACACTGAAGCTTTCTTT. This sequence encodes CASSPHKGGMNTEAFF. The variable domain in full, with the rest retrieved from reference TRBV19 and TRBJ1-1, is DGGITQSPKYLFRKEGQNVTLSCEQNLNHDAMYWYRQDPGQGLRLIYYSQIVNDFQKGDIAEGYSVSREKKESFPLTVTSAQKNPTAFYLCASSPHKGGMNTEAFFGQGTRLTVV.